This passage covers 17 T cell receptor beta chains from one sample sequenced in a study of blood T cells in healthy people across ages. A second PCR, run for about 7 to 11 cycles, used a sample-barcoded 5' primer plus a J-beta primer mix. Via MiXCR, TCRdb re-called the 5' RACE reads, giving one row per CDR3 protein. The sample shows about 970,000 distinct CDR3 sequences, around 54% of them seen only once. The material sequenced was blood. The receptors come from a woman aged 55-69 years in good health.

V usage is TRBV20-1 and J usage is TRBJ2-7; TRBD2 aligns across 8 bases. Per germline, CDR1 DFQATT and CDR2 SNEGSKA (reference sequence). The J segment lost 0 bases and the V segment lost 5 bases, leaving 6 bases of the junction unmatched. CDR3 size: 14 residues. In DNA, the CDR3 is TGCAGTGCTTATACTAGCGGCCGCTCCTACGAGCAGTACTTC. Its translation is CSAYTSGRSYEQYF.

This rearrangement joins TRBV11-2 to TRBJ2-3; 10 bases are shared with TRBD2. Germline V CDR1 and CDR2: SGHAT, FQNNGV. This CDR3 spans 21 amino acids. V shed 3 bases and J 1 base; nucleotides not matched to a gene: 19. The CDR3 here is CASSLKHLAGVRGVGTDTQYF. For the CDR3, the DNA is TGTGCCAGCAGCTTGAAGCATCTAGCGGGAGTACGGGGTGTTGGCACAGATACGCAGTATTTT. The full variable domain, its missing parts supplied by reference TRBV11-2 and TRBJ2-3, is EAGVAQSPRYKIIEKRQSVAFWCNPISGHATLYWYQQILGQGPKLLIQFQNNGVVDDSQLPKDRFSAERLKGVDSTLKIQPAKLEDSAVYLCASSLKHLAGVRGVGTDTQYFGPGTRLTVL.

The chain has TRBV12-3 or TRBV12-4 and TRBJ2-4; D call uncertain. The J call may be mistaken, given a closer DNA end match to TRBJ2-1. The length of the CDR3 is 13 residues. CDR3 DNA: TGTGCCAGCAGTACCTTGGCCAAGGGCGAGCAGTTCTTC. This encodes CASSTLAKGEQFF.

This clonotype was detected only a few times. V usage is TRBV5-1 and J usage is TRBJ2-1; the D call may be TRBD1 or TRBD2 (5 bases each). Trimming took off 0 bases at V and 6 bases at J, with 19 bases between the two ends. The CDR3 contains 17 residues. Per the germline V gene, CDR1 is SGHRS and CDR2 is YFSETQ. This CDR3 is CASSLAHGGPGGNEQFF. The DNA of the CDR3 is TGCGCCAGCAGCTTGGCCCATGGGGGACCAGGCGGCAATGAGCAGTTCTTC.

This sequence joins TRBV12-3 or TRBV12-4 and TRBJ2-2; D remains ambiguous. Trimming stripped 5 bases from V and 10 bases from J, with 14 bases between. The CDR3 sequence is 13 residues long. The DNA of the CDR3 is TGTGCCAGCAGTACGCCCAAGGAAGTGGAGCTGTTTTTT. As protein: CASSTPKEVELFF.

The chain has TRBV7-6 and TRBJ2-1, with D unresolved. The V end was cut by 1 base, the J end by 2 bases, with 9 bases between. Germline loops: CDR1 SGHVS, CDR2 FNYEAQ. CDR3 length: 15 residues. The CDR3 protein is CASSLGVAAYNEQFF. The CDR3 DNA reads TGTGCCAGCAGCTTAGGTGTCGCCGCCTACAATGAGCAGTTCTTC.

This clonotype was counted only a few times. The gene calls are TRBV7-2 and TRBJ2-5, with TRBD1 matching over 9 bases. V was clipped by 5 bases and J by 5 bases; unmatched bases: 6. CDR1 SGHTA and CDR2 FQGNSA come from the germline V gene. The CDR3 covers 14 residues. The CDR3 DNA is TGTGCCAGCAGCGCGGACAGGGGATCGGAGACCCAGTACTTC. Residues: CASSADRGSETQYF.

Only a few counts were recorded for this clonotype. V and J are TRBV6-2 or TRBV6-3 and TRBJ2-1, with no clear D. From germline, CDR1 is MNHEY and CDR2 SVGEGT. V lost 2 bases, J lost 3 bases, and 5 bases lay in between. The CDR3 contains 13 residues. CDR3 nucleotides: TGTGCCAGCAGTTACACGGTCTACAATGAGCAGTTCTTC. This codes for CASSYTVYNEQFF.

V is TRBV10-3 and J is TRBJ2-5; tentatively, D is TRBD1 or TRBD2 (5 bases each). The germline CDR1 and CDR2 sequences are ENHRY and SYGVKD. CDR3 length: 18 amino acids. The V end lost 0 bases, the J end lost 3 bases, and 20 bases lay between the germline ends. CDR3: CAISESRNPGTAEETQYF. The CDR3 nucleotides are TGTGCCATCAGTGAGTCAAGAAATCCCGGGACGGCCGAAGAGACCCAGTACTTC.

The rearrangement joins TRBV23-1 to TRBJ2-1; possible D gene TRBD1, 6 bases. TRBV23-1 is placed among ORFs of uncertain function. V lost 0 bases and J 4 bases, leaving 13 bases between the germline ends. The CDR3 is 16 amino acids. CDR3 coding DNA: TGCGCCAGCAGTCAATCTCAGGGGAGTGGTTACAATGAGCAGTTCTTC. Amino acids: CASSQSQGSGYNEQFF.

The rearrangement links TRBV28 to TRBJ2-7, with unresolved D. There are 15 residues in the CDR3. CDR1 MDHEN and CDR2 SYDVKM come from the germline V gene. Trimming shortened V by 3 bases and J by 0 bases, and 12 bases separated the two germline ends. The CDR3 protein is CASSFPYRSSYEQYF. The CDR3 bases are TGTGCCAGCAGTTTCCCCTATAGAAGCTCCTACGAGCAGTACTTC.

This clonotype has more than one count but fewer than ten. The chain has TRBV12-3 or TRBV12-4 and TRBJ1-4; unclear D gene. The germline V and J ends were trimmed by 6 bases and 5 bases, with 7 bases remaining between them. The CDR3 is 12 residues long. The CDR3 reads CASSTRNEKLFF. CDR3 in DNA: TGTGCCAGCAGCACACGGAATGAAAAACTGTTTTTT.

The chain combines TRBV2 with TRBJ2-3, with D possibly called TRBD1 or TRBD2 (6 bases each). CDR1 is SNHLY, CDR2 FYNNEI, per germline. Trimming removed 1 base from V and 2 bases from J, with 16 bases in between. This CDR3 spans 17 amino acids. The CDR3 DNA reads as TGTGCCAGCAGTGAAGGAGGGGGGATTTGGACCACAGATACGCAGTATTTT. Amino acid sequence: CASSEGGGIWTTDTQYF. The whole variable domain, filled in from reference TRBV2 and TRBJ2-3, reads EPEVTQTPSHQVTQMGQEVILRCVPISNHLYFYWYRQILGQKVEFLVSFYNNEISEKSEIFDDQFSVERPDGSNFTLKIRSTKLEDSAMYFCASSEGGGIWTTDTQYFGPGTRLTVL.

The chain uses TRBV21-1 and TRBJ2-3; the table's D call, TRBD1, was not checked against the DNA. TRBV21-1 is flagged as a pseudogene. CDR3 length: 16 residues. The CDR3 region is CASSSRTGGKTDTQYF. In nucleotides, the CDR3 is TGTGCCAGCAGCTCACGGACAGGGGGCAAGACAGATACGCAGTATTTT.

This clonotype was counted only a few times. The CDR3 nucleotides are TGTGCCAGCTCACCGATGAACAGGGATTCTAACTATGGCTACACCTTC. It codes for CASSPMNRDSNYGYTF. This chain links TRBV18 with TRBJ1-2; a possible D gene is TRBD1 (6 bases). This CDR3 spans 16 amino acids. V shed 3 bases and J shed 0 bases, with 14 bases lying between them. Germline CDR1 and CDR2: KGHSH and LQKENI.

The J gene is TRBJ2-7, the V gene TRBV27; D gene uncertain. CDR1 MNHEY and CDR2 SMNVEV come from the germline V gene (reference sequence). The V end lost 3 bases, the J end lost 2 bases, and 11 bases lay between the germline ends. This CDR3 is 14 amino acids long. In DNA, the CDR3 is TGTGCCAGCAGTTTTCAATTGGGCCCCTACGAGCAGTACTTC. Its protein product is CASSFQLGPYEQYF.

The chain has TRBV13 and TRBJ2-1; TRBD2 agrees at 9 bases. Germline values: CDR1 PRHDT, CDR2 FYEKMQ (reference sequence). The CDR3 contains 14 residues. The junction had 9 bases not matched to a gene; V was cut back by 8 bases and J by 7 bases. The DNA for the CDR3 is TGTGCCAGCGGACCTCCGGGACTAGCAAATGAGCAGTTCTTC. Its protein product is CASGPPGLANEQFF.